The entry below describes one T cell receptor beta chain. Antigen unknown. This specimen comes from a study of CD8+ T cells in alopecia areata. The overall study: Tofacitinib lasted 6 to 18 months, then 6 months off drug. General observations from the study: Sequence data from scalp samples additionally include resident alphabeta T cells of normal skin.

Documented treatment: oral pan-JAK inhibitor, 5-10 mg twice daily. Sorted populations comprised CD4+ and CD8+ T cells obtained from PBMCs. This CDR3 is built from 11 residues. CDR1 MGHDK and CDR2 SYGVNS come from the germline V gene. The germline V and J ends were trimmed by 4 bases and 3 bases, with 4 bases remaining between them. RNA extraction and reverse transcription yielded cDNA as sequencing template. Repertoires were generated with immunoSEQ multiplex PCR, while TCRdb's copy carries only in-frame clones and drops some. The sample carries 87,000 or so clones, about two thirds recorded once. The TCR was taken from a human donor with alopecia areata. The chain recombines TRBV25-1 with TRBJ2-7; D not resolved. Sequenced material: CD8+ T cells sorted from blood, taken at roughly week 45, from a patient treated with tofacitinib. CDR3 DNA: TGTGCCAGCAGTGCATACTACGAGCAGTACTTC. Translated: CASSAYYEQYF.